This T cell receptor (beta chain) was recovered during a study of T cell changes during pregnancy in multiple sclerosis. The V gene's germline CDR1 is SGHRS and CDR2 YFSETQ. The CDR3 is made up of 15 amino acids. V dropped 0 bases and J dropped 0 bases, with 8 bases sitting between them. Data came from immunoSEQ multiplex PCR; TCRdb stores just in-frame clones and leaves some out. The data show some 100,000 clones, 90% to 95% seen once. The sequencing used peripheral blood, collected in the second trimester of pregnancy. The V and J genes are TRBV5-1 and TRBJ2-3, with D possibly being TRBD1 (5 bases). The clonotype was recovered from a female donor with multiple sclerosis, enrolled in a pregnancy study. The CDR3 here is CASSLGGGSTDTQYF. DNA for the CDR3: TGCGCCAGCAGCTTGGGGGGCGGTAGCACAGATACGCAGTATTTT.